The 23 T cell receptor beta chains below were found in one sample sequenced in a study of PD-1 blockade in classical Hodgkin lymphoma. The patients all showed relapse after autologous stem cell transplantation, while their brentuximab vedotin exposure varied. TCRdb's copy holds only in-frame clones and misses some; the assay was immunoSEQ multiplex PCR. The data hold roughly 14,000 clones, with roughly 66% observed a single time. Specimen: peripheral blood mononuclear cells (PBMCs), collected at baseline. All receptors derive from a human donor with classical Hodgkin lymphoma.

The gene calls are TRBV13 and TRBJ2-7; D tentatively fits TRBD1 or TRBD2 (5 bases each). In germline, CDR1 is PRHDT, CDR2 FYEKMQ (reference sequence). Trimming took 5 bases from V and 4 from J, leaving 9 bases between them. The CDR3 consists of 12 residues. CDR3 in amino acids: CASSLWGYEQYF. The CDR3 bases are TGTGCCAGCAGCCTCTGGGGGTACGAGCAGTACTTC. The entire variable domain, with the rest obtained from reference TRBV13 and TRBJ2-7, is as follows: AAGVIQSPRHLIKEKRETATLKCYPIPRHDTVYWYQQGPGQDPQFLISFYEKMQSDKGSIPDRFSAQQFSDYHSELNMSSLELGDSALYFCASSLWGYEQYFGPGTRLTVT.

This clone has only a few counts. The J gene is TRBJ2-1, the V gene TRBV6-4; D call uncertain. The V end lost 4 bases, the J end lost 3 bases, and 7 bases lay between the germline ends. The CDR3 loop spans 13 amino acids. Germline-derived CDR1 and CDR2 are MRHNA and SNTAGT. In DNA form, the CDR3 reads TGTGCCAGCAGTGCGGCAGACTACAATGAGCAGTTCTTC. Amino acids: CASSAADYNEQFF.

This clone was detected a few times. The chain has TRBV4-2 and TRBJ2-7; 7 bases align to TRBD1. The V and J ends lost 5 bases and 2 bases, in that order; junction bases with no gene match: 6. Per germline, CDR1 LGHNA and CDR2 YNFKEQ. The CDR3 is 14 amino acids. CDR3 region: CASSGRQGPYEQYF. CDR3 DNA sequence: TGTGCCAGCAGCGGCCGACAGGGACCCTACGAGCAGTACTTC.

The chain carries TRBV29-1 and TRBJ2-6; D gene uncertain. The CDR3 runs 18 residues. Germline V gene sequence: CDR1 SQVTM, CDR2 ANQGSEA. V lost 1 base, J lost 0 bases, and 16 bases lay in between. In DNA, the CDR3 is TGCAGCGTTGAAGTGGTCGGTCTGAAAGCCTCTGGGGCCAACGTCCTGACTTTC. This encodes CSVEVVGLKASGANVLTF. The variable domain in full, completed from reference TRBV29-1 and TRBJ2-6, reads SAVISQKPSRDICQRGTSLTIQCQVDSQVTMMFWYRQQPGQSLTLIATANQGSEATYESGFVIDKFPISRPNLTFSTLTVSNMSPEDSSIYLCSVEVVGLKASGANVLTFGAGSRLTVL.

The chain uses TRBV7-6 and TRBJ2-5, with D perhaps matching TRBD2 (7 bases). The end of the DNA fits TRBJ2-7 better, so the J call may be wrong. This CDR3 comprises 16 residues. CDR1 is SGHVS, CDR2 FNYEAQ, per germline. CDR3 in amino acids: CASSLVSGEGIGEQYF. CDR3 coding DNA: TGTGCCAGCAGCTTAGTATCAGGGGAGGGGATCGGCGAGCAGTACTTC.

The chain couples TRBV11-3 to TRBJ2-1, with D unclear. The CDR3 totals 11 residues. Trimming shortened V by 5 bases and J by 9 bases, and 8 bases separated the two germline ends. Germline-derived CDR1 and CDR2 are SGHNT and YENEEA. The CDR3 coding sequence is TGTGCCAGCAGCCCCGGCAGTGAGCAGTTCTTC. Its translation: CASSPGSEQFF.

This clone was counted a few times. The rearrangement uses TRBV28 and TRBJ1-4; 10 positions agree with TRBD1. CDR1 MDHEN and CDR2 SYDVKM come from the germline V gene. The CDR3 length is 17 residues. Trimming cost V 6 bases and J 4 bases; bases outside gene matches: 11. The CDR3 loop is CASSNAGQGKVNEKLFF. For the CDR3, the DNA is TGTGCCAGCAGCAACGCGGGACAGGGGAAAGTTAATGAAAAACTGTTTTTT.

By share, this clone ranks as medium-sized. The J gene is TRBJ2-1, the V gene TRBV18; D gene ambiguous. V was shortened by 2 bases and J by 0 bases, with 11 bases between the two germline ends. The CDR3 runs to 16 residues. Germline V gene lookup returns CDR1 KGHSH and CDR2 LQKENI. The CDR3 reads CASSPILGDSYNEQFF. CDR3 in DNA: TGTGCCAGCTCACCAATCCTTGGGGACTCCTACAATGAGCAGTTCTTC.

The chain carries TRBV7-9 and TRBJ2-7; D gene unclear. Per germline, CDR1 SEHNR and CDR2 FQNEAQ (reference sequence). There are 12 residues in the CDR3. V was clipped by 6 bases and J by 5 bases, with 11 bases between them. CDR3 DNA: TGTGCCAGCAGTTCCACGGAAAACGAGCAGTACTTC. It is translated as CASSSTENEQYF.

The chain uses TRBV27 and TRBJ1-1; D unclear. Germline assignment: CDR1 MNHEY and CDR2 SMNVEV (reference sequence). The CDR3 has 14 residues. V was pared by 4 bases and J by 1 base, with 10 bases between. As DNA, the CDR3 is TGTGCCAGCAGTTGGCTGGGGAGGAACACTGAAGCTTTCTTT. It translates to CASSWLGRNTEAFF.

This sequence joins TRBV14 and TRBJ1-1; D unresolved. Trimming took off 6 bases at V and 1 base at J, with 12 bases between the two ends. Germline V gives CDR1 SGHDN, CDR2 FVKESK. This CDR3 contains 14 residues. CDR3: CASRGYGGNTEAFF. The CDR3 DNA follows: TGTGCCAGCAGAGGCTACGGAGGGAACACTGAAGCTTTCTTT. The full variable domain, in which reference TRBV14 and TRBJ1-1 provide the parts outside the CDR3, is EAGVTQFPSHSVIEKGQTVTLRCDPISGHDNLYWYRRVMGKEIKFLLHFVKESKQDESGMPNNRFLAERTGGTYSTLKVQPAELEDSGVYFCASRGYGGNTEAFFGQGTRLTVV.

The chain couples TRBV2 to TRBJ2-7; 9 nucleotides agree with TRBD1. Germline-derived CDR1 and CDR2 are SNHLY and FYNNEI. The V gene end was trimmed by 3 bases and the J gene end by 3 bases; junction bases not matched to a gene: 6. The CDR3 has 15 residues. In nucleotides, the CDR3 is TGTGCCAGCAGTGACCCCCCGGGACAGGGCTACGAGCAGTACTTC. Translating gives CASSDPPGQGYEQYF.

The chain employs TRBV29-1 and TRBJ2-2, with 7 bases identical to TRBD1. The length of the CDR3 is 15 residues. The ends lost 6 bases at V and 2 bases at J; junction bases unmatched: 9. Looked up from germline, CDR1 is SQVTM and CDR2 is ANQGSEA. The CDR3: CSVNRDSYNTGELFF. The CDR3 nucleotides are TGCAGCGTAAACCGGGACAGTTATAACACCGGGGAGCTGTTTTTT.

The chain combines TRBV15 with TRBJ1-4; a weak D match, TRBD1 (6 bases). Germline values: CDR1 LNHNV, CDR2 YYDKDF (reference sequence). V was clipped by 1 base and J by 2 bases, with 8 bases between them. The CDR3 spans 15 residues. CDR3 protein: CATSRGGATNEKLFF. In DNA, the CDR3 is TGTGCCACCAGCAGAGGGGGGGCCACTAATGAAAAACTGTTTTTT.

The CDR3 sequence is CASSQGSSRGGELFF. The CDR3 DNA follows: TGCGCCAGCAGCCAAGGGTCTTCCAGGGGCGGGGAGCTGTTTTTT. V is TRBV4-1 and J is TRBJ2-2, with D perhaps TRBD1 (6 bases). CDR3 size: 15 residues. V was trimmed by 1 base and J by 7 bases, leaving 13 bases between them. CDR1 is MGHRA and CDR2 is YSYEKL in the germline V gene.

This sequence joins TRBV5-1 and TRBJ1-1; maybe TRBD1 (5 bases). Germline lookup yields CDR1 SGHRS and CDR2 YFSETQ. The CDR3 length is 14 residues. V lost 1 base, J lost 1 base, and 8 bases lay in between. DNA for the CDR3: TGCGCCAGCAGCTTGCAGACAGAGAACACTGAAGCTTTCTTT. It translates to CASSLQTENTEAFF.

This clone was counted a few times. V is TRBV19 and J is TRBJ2-5, with 7 nucleotides matching TRBD1. J lost 5 bases, V lost 4 bases, and 13 bases had no gene match. CDR1 and CDR2 (germline): LNHDA, SQIVND (reference sequence). This CDR3 contains 16 residues. The CDR3 region has the DNA TGTGCCAGTAGTACAAACAGGGGTAGAAGCGCGGAGACCCAGTACTTC. Translation gives CASSTNRGRSAETQYF.

This clone was counted only a few times. The CDR3: CASSEEAHTNSNQPQHF. The CDR3 DNA reads TGTGCCAGCAGTGAAGAGGCCCATACTAATAGCAATCAGCCCCAGCATTTT. The chain is built from TRBV6-1 and TRBJ1-5, with unresolved D. In germline, CDR1 is MNHNS, CDR2 SASEGT. This CDR3 region has 17 residues. V was pared by 1 base and J by 0 bases, with 13 bases between.

The J gene is TRBJ1-2, the V gene TRBV5-4; D not resolved. Deletions cut 2 bases from V and 1 base from J, with 12 bases between. Germline V gene lookup returns CDR1 SGHNT and CDR2 YYREEE (reference sequence). The CDR3 length is 15 residues. The CDR3 DNA reads as TGTGCCAGCAGCTTAAGGCAGGAACTTAACTATGGCTACACCTTC. Its translation: CASSLRQELNYGYTF.

This clone is termed medium-sized. Additional DNA sequences in this sample encode the identical CDR3. The J gene is TRBJ2-3, the V gene TRBV29-1; D is unclear. The germline gives CDR1 SQVTM, CDR2 ANQGSEA. V was cut by 6 bases and J by 2 bases, with 6 bases left in between. This CDR3 is built from 11 residues. The CDR3 DNA reads as TGCAGCGTCGGTTACACAGATACGCAGTATTTT. As protein: CSVGYTDTQYF.

The genes are TRBV29-1 and TRBJ2-5, with TRBD2 identical over 7 bases. Germline V gives CDR1 SQVTM, CDR2 ANQGSEA. V lost 4 bases and J lost 5; bases outside the gene matches: 7. The CDR3 totals 13 residues. CDR3 in amino acids: CSVGVAAGETQYF. The CDR3 nucleotides are TGCAGCGTTGGGGTGGCAGCGGGGGAGACCCAGTACTTC.

The chain combines TRBV29-1 with TRBJ2-5; 7 nucleotides line up with TRBD1. The CDR3 runs 16 residues. J gave up 2 bases and V 4 bases, and 13 bases lay outside the gene matches. Germline loops: CDR1 SQVTM, CDR2 ANQGSEA. CDR3 coding DNA: TGCAGCGTTGTGCCTTTCCGGGACAGCACACAAGAGACCCAGTACTTC. Residues: CSVVPFRDSTQETQYF.

By share, this clone counts as medium-sized. The chain employs TRBV7-3 and TRBJ2-3, with 7 bases matching TRBD2. The length of the CDR3 is 15 residues. Germline trimming cut 3 bases from V and 2 bases from J; bases unmatched to any gene: 5. Germline loops: CDR1 SGHTA, CDR2 FQGTGA. As DNA, the CDR3 is TGTGCCAGCAGCTTGATGGCGGGAGCCACAGATACGCAGTATTTT. Its translation: CASSLMAGATDTQYF.